The next 16 T cell receptor beta chains were all read from a single sample in a study of blood T cell repertoires in COVID-19. Profiling relied on immunoSEQ multiplex PCR, and the TCRdb table lists in-frame clones only, not all of them. The sample includes some 490,000 clones, 75% to 90% of them seen just once. The sequenced sample was PBMCs or T cells enriched from blood (not recorded which). The receptors here all came from a woman aged 55-75 years who had recovered from COVID-19.

V gene TRBV19 combines with J gene TRBJ1-1; D is possibly TRBD1 (5 bases). Germline V gene lookup returns CDR1 LNHDA and CDR2 SQIVND (reference sequence). Trimming cost V 3 bases and J 2 bases, with 13 bases left between them. This CDR3 has 15 amino acids. This CDR3 reads CASSIRGTVNTEAFF. CDR3 nucleotide sequence: TGTGCCAGTAGTATTCGGGGGACGGTAAACACTGAAGCTTTCTTT.

CDR3 sequence (DNA): TGTGCCAGCAGCTGGACAGGGGAAGGCGCAGATACGCAGTATTTT. It specifies CASSWTGEGADTQYF. V and J are TRBV7-9 and TRBJ2-3, with TRBD1 matching 9 bases. Trimming at V came to 4 bases and at J to 4 bases, leaving 6 bases not matched to a gene. Germline-derived CDR1 and CDR2 are SEHNR and FQNEAQ (reference sequence). CDR3 length: 15 amino acids.

The CDR3 sequence: CASSEVGLAGGLTTQYF. In nucleotides, the CDR3 is TGTGCCAGCAGTGAAGTGGGCCTAGCGGGGGGCCTGACGACCCAGTACTTC. This chain uses TRBV6-1 with TRBJ2-5, with TRBD2 matching over 11 bases. J was trimmed by 7 bases and V by 1 base; bases with no gene match: 11. The length of the CDR3 is 17 residues. Germline V lookup: CDR1 MNHNS, CDR2 SASEGT.

This rearrangement joins TRBV2 to TRBJ1-1; 8 bases align to TRBD1. V was clipped by 4 bases and J by 1 base; unmatched bases: 2. The CDR3 runs 14 residues. Germline values: CDR1 SNHLY, CDR2 FYNNEI. In DNA, the CDR3 is TGTGCCAGCAGTGGGACAGGGCGGAACACTGAAGCTTTCTTT. It codes for CASSGTGRNTEAFF.

This sequence joins TRBV5-1 and TRBJ2-2; no firm D call. V was cut by 7 bases and J by 7 bases, with 8 bases left in between. CDR3 length: 11 residues. The germline V gene encodes CDR1 SGHRS and CDR2 YFSETQ. The CDR3 DNA reads TGCGCCAGCGCAGTTGGCGGGGAGCTGTTTTTT. This sequence encodes CASAVGGELFF.

This chain uses TRBV19 with TRBJ1-6; tentatively, D is TRBD1 (5 bases). Trimming stripped 6 bases from V and 2 bases from J, with 17 bases between. The CDR3 consists of 17 residues. CDR1 and CDR2 from the germline V gene are LNHDA and SQIVND (reference sequence). The CDR3 loop reads CASRELYGRAYNSPLHF. The CDR3 region has the DNA TGTGCCAGTAGGGAACTTTACGGCAGGGCCTATAATTCACCCCTCCACTTT.

This sequence joins TRBV18 and TRBJ1-2, with D tentatively TRBD1 (6 bases). This CDR3 comprises 15 residues. Germline lookup yields CDR1 KGHSH and CDR2 LQKENI. V shed 2 bases and J shed 5 bases, with 15 bases lying between them. CDR3 protein: CASSPEVRGLYGYTF. The DNA for the CDR3 is TGTGCCAGCTCACCAGAAGTCAGGGGTCTTTATGGCTACACCTTC.

The CDR3 here is CASSDRRVYEQYV. The CDR3 bases are TGTGCCAGCAGCGATCGTAGAGTCTACGAGCAGTACGTC. The chain employs TRBV6-5 and TRBJ2-7; D unresolved. The germline V gene encodes CDR1 MNHEY and CDR2 SVGAGI. The ends were cut back, 6 bases at V and 3 bases at J, with 12 bases in the middle. The CDR3 totals 13 residues.

The V call is TRBV10-3, the J call TRBJ1-5; TRBD1 matches at 8 bases. The V gene end was trimmed by 2 bases and the J gene end by 0 bases; junction bases not matched to a gene: 3. The germline gives CDR1 ENHRY, CDR2 SYGVKD. CDR3 length: 16 amino acids. The CDR3 here is CAISEGQGYSNQPQHF. The CDR3 nucleotides are TGTGCCATCAGTGAGGGACAGGGTTATAGCAATCAGCCCCAGCATTTT.

The gene calls are TRBV19 and TRBJ1-5; a possible D gene is TRBD1 (5 bases). The CDR3 is 13 amino acids. V was clipped by 3 bases and J by 8 bases, with 11 bases between them. Germline-derived CDR1 and CDR2 are LNHDA and SQIVND (reference sequence). The CDR3 protein is CASSITGGEPQHF. In DNA form, the CDR3 reads TGTGCCAGTAGTATTACGGGGGGAGAGCCCCAGCATTTT.

The chain couples TRBV6-1 to TRBJ2-3, with 9 bases aligning to TRBD2. This CDR3 is built from 15 residues. Germline CDR1 and CDR2: MNHNS and SASEGT. The V and J ends lost 2 bases and 5 bases, in that order; junction bases with no gene match: 5. The CDR3 reads CASSEQRGAGDTQYF. DNA for the CDR3: TGTGCCAGCAGTGAACAGCGGGGGGCGGGAGATACGCAGTATTTT.

The V call is TRBV5-4, the J call TRBJ2-3; 12 positions agree with TRBD2. CDR1 and CDR2 (germline): SGHNT, YYREEE (reference sequence). The CDR3 runs to 15 residues. V dropped 4 bases and J dropped 6; count of bases not matched to a gene: 6. The CDR3 spells CASSQASGGADTQYF. CDR3 DNA sequence: TGTGCCAGCAGCCAAGCTAGCGGGGGGGCCGATACGCAGTATTTT.

This chain connects TRBV27 to TRBJ1-6; D may be TRBD1 (5 bases). This CDR3 is 15 amino acids long. The V end lost 1 base, the J end lost 9 bases, and 13 bases lay between the germline ends. The germline V gene encodes CDR1 MNHEY and CDR2 SMNVEV (reference sequence). The CDR3 DNA reads TGTGCCAGCAGTTTATATGGGCCCGGGGGTTCACCCCTCCACTTT. Amino acids: CASSLYGPGGSPLHF.

The rearrangement joins TRBV7-8 to TRBJ2-7; tentatively, D is TRBD1 (5 bases). The V gene lost 3 bases and the J gene lost 0 bases, with 15 bases spanning the gap. CDR1 and CDR2 from the germline V gene are SGHVS and FQNEAQ. The CDR3 extends over 16 amino acids. Here the CDR3 reads CASSFLRAPSSYEQYV. For the CDR3, the DNA is TGTGCCAGCAGCTTCCTCAGGGCACCTAGCTCCTACGAGCAGTACGTC.

The chain uses TRBV24-1 and TRBJ2-1; D is perhaps TRBD1 (7 bases). V dropped 0 bases and J dropped 4 bases, with 12 bases sitting between them. This CDR3 is 16 amino acids long. The germline gives CDR1 KGHDR, CDR2 SFDVKD. CDR3 DNA sequence: TGTGCCACCAGTGATTTGGAGACAGGGAGGTACAATGAGCAGTTCTTC. This encodes CATSDLETGRYNEQFF.

This clone was recorded a few times. The chain carries TRBV20-1 and TRBJ2-7, with D unclear. The germline gives CDR1 DFQATT, CDR2 SNEGSKA (reference sequence). V was clipped by 2 bases and J by 4 bases, with 6 bases between them. The CDR3 runs to 11 residues. In DNA form, the CDR3 reads TGCAGTGCTAGAAAAGAGTACGAGCAGTACTTC. This encodes CSARKEYEQYF.